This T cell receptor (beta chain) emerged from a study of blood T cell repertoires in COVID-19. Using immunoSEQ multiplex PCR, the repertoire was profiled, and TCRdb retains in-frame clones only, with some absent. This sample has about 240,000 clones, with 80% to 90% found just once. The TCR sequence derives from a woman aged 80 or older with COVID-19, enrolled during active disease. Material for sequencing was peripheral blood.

CDR3 coding DNA: TGTGCCAGCAGCTTAATGGGACAGGTCGCGGGTGGCTACACCTTC. It translates to CASSLMGQVAGGYTF. The chain is built from TRBV7-9 and TRBJ1-2; 8 nucleotides agree with TRBD1. Germline CDR1 is SEHNR and CDR2 is FQNEAQ (reference sequence). J lost 7 bases, V lost 2 bases, and 9 bases had no gene match. CDR3 length: 15 amino acids. The full variable domain, completed using reference TRBV7-9 and TRBJ1-2, is DTGVSQNPRHKITKRGQNVTFRCDPISEHNRLYWYRQTLGQGPEFLTYFQNEAQLEKSRLLSDRFSAERPKGSFSTLEIQRTEQGDSAMYLCASSLMGQVAGGYTFGSGTRLTVV.